This T cell receptor (beta chain) originates from a study of blood T cell repertoires in COVID-19. Study-level background: COVID-19 samples collected from the United States, Italy and Spain covered acute and convalescent phases. T cells, B-cell-depleted T cells, or PBMCs provided the cDNA or gDNA that served as material.

Source study methods: The assay estimated nucleated cells by amplifying reference gene primers. Profiling relied on immunoSEQ multiplex PCR, and the TCRdb table lists in-frame clones only, not all of them. V and J calls and clone size are copied from that table; D and trimming were computed from the DNA. The sample lists around 63,000 clones, around 90% occurring once. The germline V gene has CDR1 SGHTA and CDR2 FQGTGA. This CDR3 region has 14 residues. The trim removed 5 bases at V and 10 bases at J, leaving 10 bases unmatched. Material: peripheral blood. J is TRBJ2-1 and V is TRBV7-3, with 8 bases matching TRBD2. This sequence originates from a woman aged 80 or over with active COVID-19. The CDR3 DNA sequence: TGTGCCAGCAGCCCCCGCGAGCGGGGGTCCGAGCAGTTCTTC. It translates to CASSPRERGSEQFF.